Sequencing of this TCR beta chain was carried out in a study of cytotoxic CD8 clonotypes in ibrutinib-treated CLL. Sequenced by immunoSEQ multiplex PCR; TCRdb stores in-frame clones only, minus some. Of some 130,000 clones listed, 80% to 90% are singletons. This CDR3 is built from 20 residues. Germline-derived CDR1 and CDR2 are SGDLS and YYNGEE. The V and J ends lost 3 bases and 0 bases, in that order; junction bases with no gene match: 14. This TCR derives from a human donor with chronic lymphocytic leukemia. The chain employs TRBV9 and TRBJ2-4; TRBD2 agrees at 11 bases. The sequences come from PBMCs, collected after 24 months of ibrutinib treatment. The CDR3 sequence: CASSEGPSGGIGIAKNIQYF. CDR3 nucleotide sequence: TGTGCCAGCAGCGAGGGACCTAGCGGGGGGATCGGTATAGCCAAAAACATTCAGTACTTC.